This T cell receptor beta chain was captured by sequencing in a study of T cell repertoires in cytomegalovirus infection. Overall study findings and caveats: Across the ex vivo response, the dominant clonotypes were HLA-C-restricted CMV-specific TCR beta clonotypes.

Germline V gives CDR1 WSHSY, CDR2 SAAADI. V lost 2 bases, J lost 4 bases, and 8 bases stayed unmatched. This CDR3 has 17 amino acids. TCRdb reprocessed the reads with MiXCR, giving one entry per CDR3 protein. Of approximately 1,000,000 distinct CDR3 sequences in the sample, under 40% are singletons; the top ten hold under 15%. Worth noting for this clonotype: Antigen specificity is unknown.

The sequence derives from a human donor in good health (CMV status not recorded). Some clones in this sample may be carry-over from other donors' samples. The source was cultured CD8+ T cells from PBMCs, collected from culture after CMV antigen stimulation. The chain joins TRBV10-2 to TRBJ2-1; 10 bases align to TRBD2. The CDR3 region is CASSELASGGPYNEQFF. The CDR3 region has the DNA TGCGCCAGCAGTGAGCTGGCTAGCGGGGGCCCGTACAATGAGCAGTTCTTC.